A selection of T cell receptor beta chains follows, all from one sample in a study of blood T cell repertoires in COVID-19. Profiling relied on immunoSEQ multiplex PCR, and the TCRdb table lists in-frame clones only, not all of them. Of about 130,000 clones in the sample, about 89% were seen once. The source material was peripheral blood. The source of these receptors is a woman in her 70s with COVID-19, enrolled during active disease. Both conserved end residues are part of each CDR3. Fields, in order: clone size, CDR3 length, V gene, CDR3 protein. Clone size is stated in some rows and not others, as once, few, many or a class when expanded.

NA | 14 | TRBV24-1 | CATSPRQGNQPQHF
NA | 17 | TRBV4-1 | CASSQGTVESVGNTIYF
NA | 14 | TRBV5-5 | CASSYRGIQETQYF
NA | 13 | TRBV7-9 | CASSLLGDEKLFF
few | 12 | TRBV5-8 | CASSLQGEKLFF
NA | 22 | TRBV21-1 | CASSKTNQPGTDPRGLSEKLFF
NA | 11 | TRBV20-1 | CSPKGDRGYTF
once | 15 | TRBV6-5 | CAIDLGGAGQETQYF
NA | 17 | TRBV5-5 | CASSLAPGQVNTGELFF
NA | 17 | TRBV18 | CASSKAGGGPSDSPLHF
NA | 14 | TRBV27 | CASSPTGAGEKLFF
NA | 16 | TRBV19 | CASSPRGTSGSYEQYF
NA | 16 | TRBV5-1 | CASSSQVAGNYNEQFF
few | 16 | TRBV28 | CASSPGGSGGYNEQFF
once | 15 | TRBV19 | CASTDWGRGSQPQHF
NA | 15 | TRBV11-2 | CASSPGLAGWNEQYF
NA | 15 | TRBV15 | CATSRGNRENTEAFF
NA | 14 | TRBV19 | CASNTGGSQETQYF
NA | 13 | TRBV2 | CASSLQDRGGYTF
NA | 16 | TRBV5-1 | CASSLGSGGAGNTQYF
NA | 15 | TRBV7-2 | CASSLTGTNTGELFF
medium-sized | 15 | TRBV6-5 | CASSRTSGGPDTQYF
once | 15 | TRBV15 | CATSGSPGQGEKLFF
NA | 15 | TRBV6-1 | CASSEAGQPLYGYTF
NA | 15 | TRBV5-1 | CASSPQGPINEKLFF
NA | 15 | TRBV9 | CASSARDSYIDTQYF
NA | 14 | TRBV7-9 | CASSLAGNSYEQYF
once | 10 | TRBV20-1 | CSPGQAEAFF
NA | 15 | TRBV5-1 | CASSTPGQGRDTQYF
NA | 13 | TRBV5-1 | CASTWAGGYGYTF
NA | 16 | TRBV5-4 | CASSTVAGDKQETQYF
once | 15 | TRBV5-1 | CASRGQGSPQETQYF
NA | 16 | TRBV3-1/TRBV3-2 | CASSQEGRGFTDTQYF
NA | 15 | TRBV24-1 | CATRRGQTHTDTQYF
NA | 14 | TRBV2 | CASGQTGNRYGYTF
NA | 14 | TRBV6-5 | CASTRQGASYEQYF
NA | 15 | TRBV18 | CASSLRDRLNTEAFF
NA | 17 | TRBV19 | CASSIPRLDRHTYEQYF
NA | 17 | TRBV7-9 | CASSSRPLLANTGELFF
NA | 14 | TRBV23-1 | CASSQSRRNYGYTF
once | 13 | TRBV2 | CASSGAGVGGYTF
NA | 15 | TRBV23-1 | CASSHHDRDPYEQYF